This T cell receptor (beta chain) was captured in a study of yellow fever vaccine responses in identical twins. J lost 9 bases, V lost 2 bases, and 12 bases had no gene match. The length of the CDR3 is 17 residues. The germline V gene has CDR1 SGHAT and CDR2 FQNNGV. A few counts support this clonotype. What it recognizes is unknown. Study-wide results and caveats: Twins' vaccine T cell response reportedly gave the appearance of partial convergence and partial personalization.

TCRdb independently ran MiXCR on the RT-PCR reads; one entry per CDR3 protein. The repertoire holds approximately 32,000 distinct CDR3 sequences, with 50% to 75% as singletons. This receptor was obtained from a woman younger than 30 who received the yellow fever vaccine. Sequenced here: T cells from blood (PBMCs), unsorted or a sorted subset (not recorded which), sampled before or after yellow fever vaccination (not recorded which). J is TRBJ2-3 and V is TRBV11-2; 12 bases are shared with TRBD2. The CDR3 DNA reads as TGTGCCAGCAGCTTATTCGGCCTAGCGGGAGGGTTGTACACGCAGTATTTT. Encoded protein: CASSLFGLAGGLYTQYF.